The rows below give T cell receptor beta chains drawn from one sample of a study of T cells in tuberculosis. The assay was immunoSEQ multiplex PCR, and TCRdb's table has in-frame clones only and misses some. This table holds tens of thousands of clones, about 95% found once. Sequencing was done on a sample of PBMCs. The receptors were gathered from a donor between 10 and 35 years old with latent tuberculosis or without tuberculosis infection. The CDR3 runs from the conserved cysteine through the conserved F or W. The D gene is left open where the match is weak.

j_gene,v_gene,d_gene,CDR3aa
TRBJ2-2,TRBV7-2,TRBD1,CASSTTGVNTGELFF
TRBJ2-2,TRBV9,TRBD1,CASSVEGQGATGELFF
TRBJ1-2,TRBV18,-,CASSPRTEDGYTF
TRBJ1-6,TRBV5-1,TRBD1,CASSLGQGGNSPLHF
TRBJ2-7,TRBV7-8,TRBD2,CASSLLAGGNYEQYF
TRBJ1-2,TRBV5-1,TRBD1,CASSLRFLTGTEDNYGYTF
TRBJ2-1,TRBV29-1,-,CSVPGGLLSEQFF
TRBJ1-5,TRBV6-5,-,CASSYSIGSNQPQHF
TRBJ1-3,TRBV7-8,-,CASSSLRGTGNTIYF
TRBJ1-5,TRBV7-2,-,CASSRWGGAQHF
TRBJ2-2,TRBV29-1,TRBD1,CSVGSGTGVTGELFF
TRBJ1-2,TRBV6-5,-,CASKRANYGYTF
TRBJ1-1,TRBV7-3,TRBD1,CASSPGQGADTEAFF
TRBJ2-1,TRBV27,TRBD2,CASGQPTSGEVNEQFF
TRBJ1-2,TRBV4-1,-,CASSQESGNGYTF
TRBJ2-3,TRBV27,-,CASSSTDTQYF
TRBJ1-1,TRBV9,-,CASSVPGSSRAAFF
TRBJ1-2,TRBV27,-,CASSLVGGPAANYGYTF
TRBJ1-6,TRBV5-1,-,CASSPTTRSSYNSPLHF
TRBJ1-1,TRBV10-3,-,CAISPGSGTEAFF
TRBJ1-1,TRBV5-1,TRBD1,CASSWGQGTEAFF
TRBJ1-4,TRBV6-6,TRBD1,CASSLGQGGEKLFF
TRBJ2-2,TRBV6-1,-,CASSFNTGELFF
TRBJ2-3,TRBV30,-,CAWTAQAIGTDTQYF
TRBJ1-2,TRBV5-8,-,CASSWGTGGNYGYTF
TRBJ2-1,TRBV5-1,TRBD1,CASSLETGPWDEQFF
TRBJ2-4,TRBV29-1,-,CSVVLRGGSQTIGKNIQYF
TRBJ2-2,TRBV7-3,TRBD2,CASSFSGGYTGELFF
TRBJ1-4,TRBV27,TRBD1,CASSLLTGREKLFF
TRBJ1-1,TRBV4-2,-,CASSQDQGYGLTEAFF
TRBJ1-1,TRBV28,TRBD1,CASSFLWHRGQVRIAFF
TRBJ1-2,TRBV9,-,CASNPGGASNYGYTF
TRBJ1-2,TRBV7-2,-,CASERGPTTGSYGYTF
TRBJ1-1,TRBV7-6,-,CASSLERSSKAFF
TRBJ1-2,TRBV5-1,-,CASSSSTTSQATNYGYTF
TRBJ1-2,TRBV6-5,TRBD1,CASSYSGQGYGYTF
TRBJ1-1,TRBV5-1,TRBD1,CASSRGQVNTEAFF
TRBJ2-7,TRBV7-2,-,CASSPRDEQYF
TRBJ1-5,TRBV6-5,-,CASSPGPRRGQPQHF
TRBJ1-6,TRBV4-1,-,CASSQVREGSPLHF
TRBJ1-4,TRBV4-2,-,CASSQDPLRGTANEKLFF
TRBJ2-7,TRBV5-1,-,CASSFTGNGEQYF
TRBJ1-2,TRBV2,-,CASSEGQGYGYTF
TRBJ2-7,TRBV7-9,TRBD2,CASSLGAGEDEQYF
TRBJ2-5,TRBV9,-,CASSASGETQYF
TRBJ2-1,TRBV4-1,-,CASSRAVRGYNEQFF
TRBJ2-2,TRBV2,-,CASSVGGGTGELFF
TRBJ1-5,TRBV5-8,-,CASSRDILLFQPQHF
TRBJ1-1,TRBV11-1,TRBD1,CASSTYPAGGARTEAFF
TRBJ2-3,TRBV6-1,TRBD2,CASSAKLAGDAQYF
TRBJ1-1,TRBV7-8,-,CASSLSAGENTEAFF